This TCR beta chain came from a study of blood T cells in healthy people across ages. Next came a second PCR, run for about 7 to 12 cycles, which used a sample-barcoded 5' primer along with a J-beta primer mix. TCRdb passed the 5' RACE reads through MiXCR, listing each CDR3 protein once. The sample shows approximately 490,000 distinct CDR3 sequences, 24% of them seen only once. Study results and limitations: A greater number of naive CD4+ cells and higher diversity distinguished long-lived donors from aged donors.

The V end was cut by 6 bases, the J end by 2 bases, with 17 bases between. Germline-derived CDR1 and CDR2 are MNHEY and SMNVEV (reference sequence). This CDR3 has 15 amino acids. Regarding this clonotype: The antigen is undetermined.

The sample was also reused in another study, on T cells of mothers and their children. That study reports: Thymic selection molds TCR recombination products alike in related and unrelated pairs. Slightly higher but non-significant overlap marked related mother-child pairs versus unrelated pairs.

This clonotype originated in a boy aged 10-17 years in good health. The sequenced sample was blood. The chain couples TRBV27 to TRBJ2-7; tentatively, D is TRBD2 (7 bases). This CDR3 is CASSPTGRGAYEQYF. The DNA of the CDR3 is TGTGCCAGCAGCCCCACAGGGAGGGGGGCCTACGAGCAGTACTTC.